Below are 14 T cell receptor beta chains sequenced from a single sample in a study of blood T cell repertoires in COVID-19. Method: immunoSEQ multiplex PCR; TCRdb's copy keeps in-frame clones and lacks some. The data hold about 110,000 clones, with about 79% observed a single time. What was sequenced was peripheral blood. These receptors all come from a man of 80 years or more with COVID-19, enrolled during active disease.

The chain joins TRBV24-1 to TRBJ2-7; 8 bases line up with TRBD1. The CDR3 is made up of 15 amino acids. J was trimmed by 3 bases and V by 4 bases; bases with no gene match: 7. Germline lookup yields CDR1 KGHDR and CDR2 SFDVKD. CDR3 region: CATSDSQGAVYEQYF. The CDR3 nucleotides read TGTGCCACCAGTGACTCGCAGGGGGCCGTCTACGAGCAGTACTTC.

The chain is built from TRBV5-4 and TRBJ2-5; 7 bases fit TRBD2. J lost 5 bases, V lost 7 bases, and 14 bases had no gene match. The CDR3 contains 15 residues. Germline V gene sequence: CDR1 SGHNT, CDR2 YYREEE (reference sequence). The CDR3 nucleotides read TGTGCCAGCGGCGAGGGCGGGAGATCTGGGGAGACCCAGTACTTC. This gives the protein CASGEGGRSGETQYF.

The gene calls are TRBV27 and TRBJ2-1; 8 bases map to TRBD2. The CDR3 is 15 residues long. V shed 3 bases, J shed 8 bases, and the junction held 9 bases outside the gene matches. Germline V gives CDR1 MNHEY, CDR2 SMNVEV (reference sequence). The CDR3, as DNA: TGTGCCAGCAGTTTTCCGGGAGGGCCGGAGGATGAGCAGTTCTTC. Translating it yields CASSFPGGPEDEQFF.

The chain uses TRBV6-1 and TRBJ1-4, with a weak D call TRBD1 (5 bases). V gave up 2 bases and J gave up 7 bases, with 14 bases separating them. This CDR3 is 15 amino acids long. The V gene's germline CDR1 is MNHNS and CDR2 SASEGT. Here the CDR3 DNA reads TGTGCCAGCAGTGAAATGGCAGGGAGGTTTGAAAAACTGTTTTTT. Residues: CASSEMAGRFEKLFF.

The V gene is TRBV2, the J gene TRBJ1-1; D not certain. V lost 5 bases and J 10 bases, leaving 11 bases between the germline ends. This CDR3 is built from 11 residues. The V gene's germline CDR1 is SNHLY and CDR2 FYNNEI. The DNA for the CDR3 is TGTGCCAGCAGTCCAGGTCTGGGAGCTTTCTTT. This codes for CASSPGLGAFF.

The genes are TRBV3-1 (or the pseudogene TRBV3-2) and TRBJ1-6; 7 nucleotides match TRBD1. This CDR3 has 14 amino acids. CDR1 is LGHDT, CDR2 YNNKEL, per germline (reference sequence). The V gene end was trimmed by 4 bases and the J gene end by 10 bases; junction bases not matched to a gene: 7. The CDR3 is CASSRQGLRSPLHF. The CDR3 DNA follows: TGTGCCAGCAGCCGACAGGGCTTAAGGTCACCCCTCCACTTT.

J is TRBJ2-5 and V is TRBV23-1; possibly TRBD2 for D (5 bases). TRBV23-1 is flagged as an ORF with uncertain function. V lost 0 bases to trimming and J lost 5 bases, with 19 bases between them. The CDR3 length is 17 residues. The CDR3 sequence: CASSQSRVSLPAETQYF. In nucleotides, the CDR3 is TGCGCCAGCAGTCAATCGAGGGTCTCCCTTCCAGCGGAGACCCAGTACTTC.

The CDR3 DNA reads as TGTGCCAGCAGCTTCTACGGGAACACTGAAGCTTTCTTT. Translated: CASSFYGNTEAFF. The rearrangement uses TRBV12-3 or TRBV12-4 and TRBJ1-1; no clear D. V dropped 6 bases and J dropped 1 base, with 9 bases sitting between them. The CDR3 sequence is 13 residues long.

The chain carries TRBV2 and TRBJ1-5; 9 bases fit TRBD1. This CDR3 has 15 residues. The V segment lost 5 bases and the J segment 4 bases; nucleotides outside the gene matches: 6. Germline CDR1 SNHLY, CDR2 FYNNEI. The CDR3 protein is CASSNLQGANQPQHF. CDR3 nucleotide sequence: TGTGCCAGCAGTAACCTACAGGGGGCTAATCAGCCCCAGCATTTT.

The V gene is TRBV28, the J gene TRBJ1-2; TRBD1 matches at 7 bases. Germline V gene sequence: CDR1 MDHEN, CDR2 SYDVKM. The CDR3 contains 15 residues. V dropped 6 bases and J dropped 6; count of bases not matched to a gene: 13. Here the CDR3 reads CASSQLSGTDNGYTF. CDR3 DNA sequence: TGTGCCAGCAGCCAACTATCCGGGACAGATAATGGCTACACCTTC.

J is TRBJ2-7 and V is TRBV10-2; 7 nucleotides match TRBD1. The CDR3 covers 14 residues. Germline CDR1 WSHSY, CDR2 SAAADI. V lost 8 bases, J lost 2 bases, and 9 bases stayed unmatched. The DNA of the CDR3 is TGCGCCAGCCTCTTAGACAGGGCCCCCTACGAGCAGTACTTC. Translated: CASLLDRAPYEQYF.

CDR3 bases: TGTGCCAGCAGCCCGGGACAGCTCTATGGCTACACCTTC. Translation: CASSPGQLYGYTF. The chain is built from TRBV7-2 and TRBJ1-2, with 7 bases that match TRBD1. The V and J ends lost 5 bases and 4 bases, in that order; junction bases with no gene match: 4. The length of the CDR3 is 13 residues. Germline loops: CDR1 SGHTA, CDR2 FQGNSA.

The V call is TRBV5-1, the J call TRBJ2-1; 10 bases fit TRBD2. V dropped 4 bases and J dropped 7; count of bases not matched to a gene: 8. The CDR3 spans 15 residues. Germline lookup yields CDR1 SGHRS and CDR2 YFSETQ. In nucleotides, the CDR3 is TGCGCCAGCAGCCCCAGACTAGCGGGTGTTAATGAGCAGTTCTTC. This codes for CASSPRLAGVNEQFF.

The rearrangement joins TRBV5-5 to TRBJ2-5; 9 bases line up with TRBD1. The V segment lost 4 bases and the J segment 1 base; nucleotides outside the gene matches: 5. This CDR3 has 15 residues. Germline V gene data show CDR1 as SGHKS and CDR2 as YYEKEE (reference sequence). The CDR3 DNA follows: TGTGCCAGCAGCCCCGGGACAGGGCCCCAAGAGACCCAGTACTTC. Its translation is CASSPGTGPQETQYF.